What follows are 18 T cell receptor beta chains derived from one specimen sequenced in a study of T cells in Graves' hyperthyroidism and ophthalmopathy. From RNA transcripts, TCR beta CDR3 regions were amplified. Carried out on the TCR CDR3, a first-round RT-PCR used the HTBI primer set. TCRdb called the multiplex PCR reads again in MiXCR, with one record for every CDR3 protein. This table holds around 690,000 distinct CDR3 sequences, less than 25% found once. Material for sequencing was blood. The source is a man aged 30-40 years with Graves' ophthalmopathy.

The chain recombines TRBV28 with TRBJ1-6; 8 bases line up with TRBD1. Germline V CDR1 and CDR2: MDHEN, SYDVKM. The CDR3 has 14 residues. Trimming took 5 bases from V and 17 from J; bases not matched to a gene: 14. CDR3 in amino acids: CASSAPGQDSLIHF. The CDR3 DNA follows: TGTGCCAGCAGTGCCCCGGGACAGGATTCTCTCATCCACTTT. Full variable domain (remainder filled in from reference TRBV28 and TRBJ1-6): DVKVTQSSRYLVKRTGEKVFLECVQDMDHENMFWYRQDPGLGLRLIYFSYDVKMKEKGDIPEGYSVSREKKERFSLILESASTNQTSMYLCASSAPGQDSLIHFGNGTRLTVT.

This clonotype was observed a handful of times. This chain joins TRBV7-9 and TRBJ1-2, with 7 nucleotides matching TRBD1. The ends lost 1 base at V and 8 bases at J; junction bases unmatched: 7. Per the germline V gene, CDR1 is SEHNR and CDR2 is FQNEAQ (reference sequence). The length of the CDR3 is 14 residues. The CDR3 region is CASSLGTGTRGYTF. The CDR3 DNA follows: TGTGCCAGCAGCTTAGGGACAGGCACCCGGGGCTACACCTTC.

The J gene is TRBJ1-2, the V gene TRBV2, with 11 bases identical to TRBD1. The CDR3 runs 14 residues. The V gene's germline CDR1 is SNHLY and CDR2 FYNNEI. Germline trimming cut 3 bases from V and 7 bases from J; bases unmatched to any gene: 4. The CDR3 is CASSDLDRGRGYTF. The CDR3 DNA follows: TGTGCCAGCAGTGACTTGGACAGGGGGCGTGGCTACACCTTC.

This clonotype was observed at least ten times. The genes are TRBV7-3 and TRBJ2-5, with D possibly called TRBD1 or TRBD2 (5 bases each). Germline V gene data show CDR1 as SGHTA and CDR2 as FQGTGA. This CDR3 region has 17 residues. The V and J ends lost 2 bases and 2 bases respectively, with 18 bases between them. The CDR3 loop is CASSLLGRDARQETQYF. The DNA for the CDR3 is TGTGCCAGCAGCTTATTGGGCCGGGACGCCCGGCAAGAGACCCAGTACTTC.

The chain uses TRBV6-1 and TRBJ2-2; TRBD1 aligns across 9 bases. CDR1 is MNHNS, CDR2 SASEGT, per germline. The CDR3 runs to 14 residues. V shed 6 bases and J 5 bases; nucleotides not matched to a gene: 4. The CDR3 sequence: CASRPGTGTGELFF. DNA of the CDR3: TGTGCCAGCAGACCCGGGACAGGGACCGGGGAGCTGTTTTTT.

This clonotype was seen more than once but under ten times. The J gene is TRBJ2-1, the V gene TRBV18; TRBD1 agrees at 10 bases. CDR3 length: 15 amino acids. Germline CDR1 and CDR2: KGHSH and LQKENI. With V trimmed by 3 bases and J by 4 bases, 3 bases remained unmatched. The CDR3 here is CASSPGQGQYNEQFF. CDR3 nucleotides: TGTGCCAGCTCACCGGGACAGGGGCAATACAATGAGCAGTTCTTC. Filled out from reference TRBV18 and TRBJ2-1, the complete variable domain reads NAGVMQNPRHLVRRRGQEARLRCSPMKGHSHVYWYRQLPEEGLKFMVYLQKENIIDESGMPKERFSAEFPKEGPSILRIQQVVRGDSAAYFCASSPGQGQYNEQFFGPGTRLTVL.

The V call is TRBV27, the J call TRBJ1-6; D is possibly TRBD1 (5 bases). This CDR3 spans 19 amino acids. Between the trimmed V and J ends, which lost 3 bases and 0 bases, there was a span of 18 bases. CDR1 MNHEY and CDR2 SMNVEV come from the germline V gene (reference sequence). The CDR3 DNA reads TGTGCCAGCAGTTTGTGGGGACTCAAGGAGAGCTCCTATAATTCACCCCTCCACTTT. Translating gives CASSLWGLKESSYNSPLHF.

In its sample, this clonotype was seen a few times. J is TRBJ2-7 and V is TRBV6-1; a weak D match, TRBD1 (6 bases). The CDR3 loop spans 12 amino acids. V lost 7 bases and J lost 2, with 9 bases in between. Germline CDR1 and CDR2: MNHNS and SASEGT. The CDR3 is CASKDSAYEQYF. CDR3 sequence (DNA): TGTGCCAGCAAGGACAGTGCCTACGAGCAGTACTTC.

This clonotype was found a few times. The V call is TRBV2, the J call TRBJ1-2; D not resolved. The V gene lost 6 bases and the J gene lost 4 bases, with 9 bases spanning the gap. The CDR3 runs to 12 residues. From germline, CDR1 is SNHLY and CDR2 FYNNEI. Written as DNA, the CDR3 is TGTGCCAGCAGGGACCGGAGCTATGGCTACACCTTC. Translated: CASRDRSYGYTF.

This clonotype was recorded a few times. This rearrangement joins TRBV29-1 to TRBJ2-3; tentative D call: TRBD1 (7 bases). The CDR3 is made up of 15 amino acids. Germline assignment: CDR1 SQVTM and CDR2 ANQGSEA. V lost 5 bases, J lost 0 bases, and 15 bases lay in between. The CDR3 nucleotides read TGCAGCGTTTCCACAGGGGAGGTGAGCACAGATACGCAGTATTTT. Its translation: CSVSTGEVSTDTQYF.

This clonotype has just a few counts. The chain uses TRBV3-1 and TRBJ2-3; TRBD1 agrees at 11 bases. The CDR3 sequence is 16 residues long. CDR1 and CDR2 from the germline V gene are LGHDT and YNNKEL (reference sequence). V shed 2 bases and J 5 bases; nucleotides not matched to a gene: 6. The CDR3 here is CASSQLSGTGGDTQYF. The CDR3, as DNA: TGTGCCAGCAGCCAACTTAGCGGGACAGGGGGAGATACGCAGTATTTT.

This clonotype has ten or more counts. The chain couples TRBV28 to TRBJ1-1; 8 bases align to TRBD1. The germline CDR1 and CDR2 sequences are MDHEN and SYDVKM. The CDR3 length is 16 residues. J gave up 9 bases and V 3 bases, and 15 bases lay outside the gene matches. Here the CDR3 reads CASSFWVQGETLKAFF. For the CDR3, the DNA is TGTGCCAGCAGTTTTTGGGTACAGGGGGAAACACTGAAAGCTTTCTTT. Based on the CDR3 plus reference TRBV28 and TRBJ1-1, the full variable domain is DVKVTQSSRYLVKRTGEKVFLECVQDMDHENMFWYRQDPGLGLRLIYFSYDVKMKEKGDIPEGYSVSREKKERFSLILESASTNQTSMYLCASSFWVQGETLKAFFGQGTRLTVV.

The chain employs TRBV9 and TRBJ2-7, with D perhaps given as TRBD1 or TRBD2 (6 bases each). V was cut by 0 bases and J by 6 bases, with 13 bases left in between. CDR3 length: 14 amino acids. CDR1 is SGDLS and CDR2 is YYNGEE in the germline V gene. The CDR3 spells CASSVGPGASEQYF. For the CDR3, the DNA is TGTGCCAGCAGCGTAGGCCCGGGGGCGAGCGAGCAGTACTTC. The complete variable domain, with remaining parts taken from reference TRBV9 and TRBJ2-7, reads DSGVTQTPKHLITATGQRVTLRCSPRSGDLSVYWYQQSLDQGLQFLIQYYNGEERAKGNILERFSAQQFPDLHSELNLSSLELGDSALYFCASSVGPGASEQYFGPGTRLTVT.

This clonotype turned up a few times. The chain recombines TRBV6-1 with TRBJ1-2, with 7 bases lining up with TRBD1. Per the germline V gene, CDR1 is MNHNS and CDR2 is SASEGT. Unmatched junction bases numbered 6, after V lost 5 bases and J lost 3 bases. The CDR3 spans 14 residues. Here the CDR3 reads CASSLTGRDYGYTF. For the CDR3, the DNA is TGTGCCAGCAGTCTGACAGGGCGAGACTATGGCTACACCTTC.

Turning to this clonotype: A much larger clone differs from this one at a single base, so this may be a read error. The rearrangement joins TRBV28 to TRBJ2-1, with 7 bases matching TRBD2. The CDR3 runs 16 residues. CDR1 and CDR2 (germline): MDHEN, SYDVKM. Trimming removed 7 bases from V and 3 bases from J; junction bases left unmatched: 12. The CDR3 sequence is CASNGLGLADYNEQFF. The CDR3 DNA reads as TGTGCCAGCAATGGCCTTGGGCTAGCGGACTACAATGAGCAGTTCTTC.

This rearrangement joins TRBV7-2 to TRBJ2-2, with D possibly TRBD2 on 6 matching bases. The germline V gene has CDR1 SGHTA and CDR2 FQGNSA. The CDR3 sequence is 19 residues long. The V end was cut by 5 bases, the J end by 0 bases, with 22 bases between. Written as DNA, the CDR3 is TGTGCCAGCAGCGACCGACCCGGGACTCTGACTGCGAACACCGGGGAGCTGTTTTTT. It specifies CASSDRPGTLTANTGELFF.

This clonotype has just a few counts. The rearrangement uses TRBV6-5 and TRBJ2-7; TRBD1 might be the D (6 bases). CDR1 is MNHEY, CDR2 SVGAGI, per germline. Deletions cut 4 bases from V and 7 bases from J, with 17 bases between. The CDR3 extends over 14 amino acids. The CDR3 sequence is CASSSSGQPGEQYF. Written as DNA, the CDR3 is TGTGCCAGCAGTTCCTCGGGACAACCGGGAGAGCAGTACTTC.

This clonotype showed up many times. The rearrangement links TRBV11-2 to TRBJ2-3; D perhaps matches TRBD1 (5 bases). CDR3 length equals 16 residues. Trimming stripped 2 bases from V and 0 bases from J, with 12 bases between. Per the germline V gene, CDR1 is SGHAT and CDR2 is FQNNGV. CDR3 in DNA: TGTGCCAGCAGCTTAAGGGGCGGACAAAGCACAGATACGCAGTATTTT. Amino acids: CASSLRGGQSTDTQYF.